Reported below is one TCR beta chain. Together with a sample-barcoded 5' primer, a J-beta primer mix was included in a second PCR lasting roughly 6 to 12 cycles. All samples gave at least 2.5 million CDR3-containing paired-end reads. TCRdb reprocessed the 5' RACE reads with MiXCR, giving one entry per CDR3 protein. The sample carries about 930,000 distinct CDR3 sequences, roughly 28% recorded once. J was trimmed by 8 bases and V by 7 bases; bases with no gene match: 16. The CDR3 is 16 residues long. Germline CDR1 MDHEN, CDR2 SYDVKM. The data stem from a study of blood T cells in healthy people across ages. The same sample was also studied in work on T cells of mothers and their children.

This chain links TRBV28 with TRBJ2-1, with 8 bases matching TRBD1. Sequencing was done on a sample of blood. The TCR comes from a woman in her 40s in good health. The CDR3 region has the DNA TGTGCCAGCACCAGTCCGGAACGGACAGGGTCCGATGAGCAGTTCTTC. This encodes CASTSPERTGSDEQFF.